The 24 T cell receptor beta chains listed next were all sequenced from one sample in a study of siplizumab effects on memory and regulatory T cells. Data came from immunoSEQ multiplex PCR; TCRdb stores just in-frame clones and leaves some out. The table lists about 120,000 clones, about 93% of them singletons. What was sequenced was non-Treg CD4+ T cells sorted from blood. These receptors were taken from a human donor in good health.

V usage is TRBV19 and J usage is TRBJ1-6, with no clear D. V was shortened by 3 bases and J by 8 bases, with 11 bases between the two germline ends. Germline V CDR1 and CDR2: LNHDA, SQIVND (reference sequence). This CDR3 is built from 14 residues. The CDR3 loop reads CASSIGKWDSPLHF. The CDR3 nucleotides are TGTGCCAGTAGTATTGGGAAATGGGATTCACCCCTCCACTTT.

The chain joins TRBV7-8 to TRBJ2-2; 12 bases match TRBD2. V lost 0 bases and J lost 6; bases outside the gene matches: 5. This CDR3 region has 17 residues. Germline assignment: CDR1 SGHVS and CDR2 FQNEAQ. The CDR3 sequence: CASSLAASGGVSGELFF. CDR3 nucleotides: TGTGCCAGCAGCTTAGCCGCTAGCGGGGGGGTATCCGGGGAGCTGTTTTTT.

The J gene is TRBJ1-2, the V gene TRBV5-4, with D perhaps matching TRBD1 (5 bases). The CDR3 has 14 amino acids. CDR1 and CDR2 from the germline V gene are SGHNT and YYREEE (reference sequence). V was trimmed by 0 bases and J by 3 bases, leaving 9 bases between them. CDR3 sequence (DNA): TGTGCCAGCAGCTTGGGTAGGGGCGACTATGGCTACACCTTC. Protein: CASSLGRGDYGYTF.

This clone was seen once. This chain joins TRBV20-1 and TRBJ2-7, with D perhaps TRBD1 or TRBD2 (5 bases each). The CDR3 contains 11 residues. Trimming cost V 3 bases and J 6 bases, with 9 bases left between them. Germline V gene data show CDR1 as DFQATT and CDR2 as SNEGSKA (reference sequence). The DNA for the CDR3 is TGCAGTGCTAGGTACGGGACCGAGCAGTACTTC. Amino acid sequence: CSARYGTEQYF.

The DNA of the CDR3 is TGTGCCAGCAGTTACAGGACAGGCGATACGCAGTATTTT. This encodes CASSYRTGDTQYF. The chain employs TRBV6-6 and TRBJ2-3; TRBD1 matches 7 bases. The J segment lost 6 bases and the V segment lost 2 bases, leaving 2 bases of the junction unmatched. Germline CDR1 is MNHNY and CDR2 is SVGAGI (reference sequence). This CDR3 region has 13 residues.

The chain recombines TRBV28 with TRBJ1-2, with D uncertain. With 2 bases removed from V and 2 bases from J, the gap between germline ends came to 6 bases. Germline V gene data show CDR1 as MDHEN and CDR2 as SYDVKM. The CDR3 is 13 residues long. The CDR3 loop reads CASSLIPNYGYTF. In DNA form, the CDR3 reads TGTGCCAGCAGTTTAATTCCGAACTATGGCTACACCTTC.

The chain recombines TRBV10-3 with TRBJ2-1; 8 nucleotides align to TRBD1. V gave up 8 bases and J gave up 5 bases; unmatched junction bases: 8. In germline, CDR1 is ENHRY, CDR2 SYGVKD. The CDR3 extends over 14 amino acids. CDR3 bases: TGTGCCATCGACAGGGGAAACATCGACAATGAGCAGTTCTTC. Translating gives CAIDRGNIDNEQFF.

The V gene is TRBV7-3, the J gene TRBJ2-3, with 9 bases identical to TRBD2. Trimming removed 3 bases from V and 2 bases from J; junction bases left unmatched: 9. Germline-derived CDR1 and CDR2 are SGHTA and FQGTGA. The length of the CDR3 is 17 residues. The CDR3 sequence is CASSLTGTSKLTDTQYF. For the CDR3, the DNA is TGTGCCAGCAGCTTGACCGGGACTAGCAAACTCACAGATACGCAGTATTTT.

The chain combines TRBV5-4 with TRBJ1-2; D gene ambiguous. V was shortened by 4 bases and J by 4 bases, with 20 bases between the two germline ends. Germline CDR1 and CDR2: SGHNT and YYREEE (reference sequence). The CDR3 length is 16 residues. CDR3 sequence (DNA): TGTGCCAGCAGCCCAGACCCTTTGGACGGCATCTATGGCTACACCTTC. It codes for CASSPDPLDGIYGYTF.

CDR3 sequence reads: CASTLRRAANEKLFF. In nucleotides, the CDR3 is TGTGCCAGCACCCTCCGGAGGGCGGCTAATGAAAAACTGTTTTTT. The chain combines TRBV6-5 with TRBJ1-4; D call uncertain. Germline values: CDR1 MNHEY, CDR2 SVGAGI. V was clipped by 7 bases and J by 3 bases, with 15 bases between them. The CDR3 is 15 amino acids.

V gene TRBV5-6 combines with J gene TRBJ1-4, with 7 nucleotides matching TRBD1. This CDR3 is built from 14 residues. The V gene's germline CDR1 is SGHDT and CDR2 YYEEEE. V shed 2 bases, J shed 7 bases, and the junction held 5 bases outside the gene matches. CDR3: CASSFKDRPEKLFF. The CDR3 bases are TGTGCCAGCAGCTTCAAGGACAGGCCTGAAAAACTGTTTTTT.

The rearrangement links TRBV12-2 to TRBJ1-3. TRBV12-2 is a documented pseudogene. The CDR3 runs 13 residues. The CDR3 region has the DNA TGTGCAAGTCGCTTAGTTGGGGGAAACACCATATATTTT. Residues: CASRLVGGNTIYF.

This chain uses TRBV21-1 with TRBJ1-2. TRBV21-1 is given as a pseudogene. CDR3 size: 13 residues. This chain's CDR3 is CASARGGNYGYTF. In DNA form, the CDR3 reads TGTGCCAGCGCTAGGGGGGGGAACTATGGCTACACCTTC.

This sequence joins TRBV5-4 and TRBJ2-7; D is ambiguous. V dropped 0 bases and J dropped 0 bases, with 10 bases sitting between them. Germline CDR1 and CDR2: SGHNT and YYREEE (reference sequence). This CDR3 has 15 residues. The CDR3 DNA sequence: TGTGCCAGCAGCTTGGCCTACCGGAGCTCCTACGAGCAGTACTTC. Translation: CASSLAYRSSYEQYF.

This rearrangement joins TRBV2 to TRBJ2-7, with D maybe TRBD1 (7 bases). This CDR3 has 14 amino acids. Germline assignment: CDR1 SNHLY and CDR2 FYNNEI. V was trimmed by 5 bases and J by 4 bases, leaving 15 bases between them. Here the CDR3 reads CASSRAGQLYEQYF. CDR3 nucleotide sequence: TGTGCCAGCAGTCGGGCGGGACAGCTATACGAGCAGTACTTC.

The chain carries TRBV6-4 and TRBJ2-3, with 8 bases that match TRBD1. Germline CDR1 reads MRHNA; CDR2 reads SNTAGT. The V and J ends lost 3 bases and 10 bases, in that order; junction bases with no gene match: 15. CDR3 length: 16 residues. The CDR3 spells CASSDRPGQASRAQYF. The CDR3 DNA follows: TGTGCCAGCAGTGATCGACCGGGACAGGCCTCCAGGGCGCAGTATTTT.

The J gene is TRBJ1-2, the V gene TRBV6-1, with D tentatively TRBD1 (5 bases). CDR1 is MNHNS and CDR2 is SASEGT in the germline V gene. The CDR3 has 16 amino acids. The V end was cut by 2 bases, the J end by 4 bases, with 17 bases between. In DNA, the CDR3 is TGTGCCAGCAGTGAACCAGGGCTGTCGTTCGGCTATGGCTACACCTTC. Its translation is CASSEPGLSFGYGYTF.

As regards this clone: Additional DNA sequences in this sample encode the identical CDR3. This chain links TRBV7-3 with TRBJ1-6, with 9 bases aligning to TRBD1. The germline V gene has CDR1 SGHTA and CDR2 FQGTGA. With V trimmed by 0 bases and J by 7 bases, 1 base remained unmatched. The CDR3 loop spans 15 amino acids. CDR3 DNA sequence: TGTGCCAGCAGCTTAACCGGACAGGGGAATTCACCCCTCCACTTT. This codes for CASSLTGQGNSPLHF.

CDR3: CASSLGAGANYGYTF. The CDR3 DNA sequence: TGTGCCAGCAGCTTAGGAGCGGGGGCTAACTATGGCTACACCTTC. The chain is built from TRBV7-2 and TRBJ1-2; D perhaps matches TRBD1 (5 bases). Looked up from germline, CDR1 is SGHTA and CDR2 is FQGNSA. V gave up 1 base and J gave up 0 bases, with 9 bases separating them. This CDR3 is built from 15 residues.

The chain carries TRBV28 and TRBJ1-5, with a possible D match to TRBD1 (6 bases). Trimming stripped 5 bases from V and 0 bases from J, with 20 bases between. CDR3 length: 18 amino acids. CDR1 is MDHEN, CDR2 SYDVKM, per germline. The CDR3 protein is CASSPRVGTLYSNQPQHF. For the CDR3, the DNA is TGTGCCAGCAGTCCCAGGGTCGGGACACTTTATAGCAATCAGCCCCAGCATTTT.

V gene TRBV6-6 combines with J gene TRBJ1-4, with a weak D call TRBD1 (5 bases). V gave up 6 bases and J gave up 0 bases, with 14 bases separating them. Germline-derived CDR1 and CDR2 are MNHNY and SVGAGI (reference sequence). This CDR3 region has 16 residues. The CDR3 DNA sequence: TGTGCCAGCAGCCAGGGAGGCCTTGCAACTAATGAAAAACTGTTTTTT. Encoded protein: CASSQGGLATNEKLFF.

The chain has TRBV7-3 and TRBJ2-2, with 7 bases lining up with TRBD1. Germline V lookup: CDR1 SGHTA, CDR2 FQGTGA. CDR3 length equals 14 residues. The V segment lost 5 bases and the J segment 4 bases; nucleotides outside the gene matches: 4. The CDR3 nucleotides are TGTGCCAGCAGCGCTGACAGGGTCACCGGGGAGCTGTTTTTT. This codes for CASSADRVTGELFF.

The V call is TRBV6-5, the J call TRBJ2-7; 7 nucleotides align to TRBD1. The CDR3 extends over 16 amino acids. The V segment lost 4 bases and the J segment 3 bases; nucleotides outside the gene matches: 12. CDR1 is MNHEY, CDR2 SVGAGI, per germline. CDR3 bases: TGTGCCAGCAGTTTCTCACATAGCCGGACAGGCTACGAGCAGTACTTC. Translating it yields CASSFSHSRTGYEQYF.

The chain is built from TRBV10-3 and TRBJ1-5; no reliable D call. The CDR3 consists of 14 residues. V lost 2 bases, J lost 4 bases, and 9 bases lay in between. Germline V gene sequence: CDR1 ENHRY, CDR2 SYGVKD. In nucleotides, the CDR3 is TGTGCCATCAGTGAGGTGAAGGTTAATCAGCCCCAGCATTTT. It specifies CAISEVKVNQPQHF.